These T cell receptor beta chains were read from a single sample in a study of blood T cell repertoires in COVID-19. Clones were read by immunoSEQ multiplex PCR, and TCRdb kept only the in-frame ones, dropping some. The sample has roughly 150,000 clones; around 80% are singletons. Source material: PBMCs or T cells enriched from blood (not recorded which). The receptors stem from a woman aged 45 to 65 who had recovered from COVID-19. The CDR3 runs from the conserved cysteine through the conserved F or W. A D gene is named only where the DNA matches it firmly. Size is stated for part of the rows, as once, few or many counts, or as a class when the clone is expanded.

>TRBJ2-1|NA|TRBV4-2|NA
CASSQGGTEQFF
TGTGCCAGCAGCCAAGGAGGGACAGAGCAGTTCTTC
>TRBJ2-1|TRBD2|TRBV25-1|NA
CASAPISGSSDNEQFF
TGTGCCAGCGCACCAATTAGCGGGAGTAGCGACAATGAGCAGTTCTTC
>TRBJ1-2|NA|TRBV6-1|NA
CASSEIRPRGGYTF
TGTGCCAGCAGTGAAATCCGCCCCAGGGGAGGCTACACCTTC
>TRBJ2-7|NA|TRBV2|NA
CASRGGLSRDEQYF
TGTGCCAGCAGGGGAGGACTGTCAAGGGACGAGCAGTACTTC
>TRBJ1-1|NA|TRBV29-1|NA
CSADGGGTEAFF
TGCAGCGCTGACGGAGGCGGCACTGAAGCTTTCTTT
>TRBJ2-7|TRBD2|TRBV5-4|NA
CASRLVAGGEQYF
TGTGCCAGCCGCCTTGTGGCGGGAGGCGAGCAGTACTTC
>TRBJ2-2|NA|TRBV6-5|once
CASSSSTEAGELFF
NA
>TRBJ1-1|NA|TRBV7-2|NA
CASSLFSGNTEAFF
TGTGCCAGCAGTTTATTTTCCGGGAACACTGAAGCTTTCTTT
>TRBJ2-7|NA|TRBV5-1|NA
CASSLGPQGHEQYF
TGCGCCAGCAGCTTAGGTCCTCAGGGCCACGAGCAGTACTTC
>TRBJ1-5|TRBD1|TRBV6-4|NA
CASSDGQGRYSNQPQHF
TGTGCCAGCAGTGACGGACAGGGGAGATATAGCAATCAGCCCCAGCATTTT
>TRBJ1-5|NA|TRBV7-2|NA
CASLPLGGSQPQHF
TGTGCCAGCCTACCACTGGGGGGATCACAGCCCCAGCATTTT
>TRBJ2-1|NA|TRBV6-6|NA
CASSYDPGVSYNEQFF
TGTGCCAGCAGTTACGATCCGGGAGTAAGTTACAATGAGCAGTTCTTC
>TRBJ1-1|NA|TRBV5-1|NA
CASSLQGNTEAFF
TGCGCCAGCAGCTTGCAGGGTAACACTGAAGCTTTCTTT
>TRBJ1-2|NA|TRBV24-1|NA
CATSDGRQSQYGYTF
TGTGCCACCAGTGATGGCCGACAGAGCCAATATGGCTACACCTTC
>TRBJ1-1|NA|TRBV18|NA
CASSAATGSDTEAFF
TGTGCCAGCTCAGCGGCGACAGGCTCGGACACTGAAGCTTTCTTT
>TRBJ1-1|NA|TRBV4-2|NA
CASSQDLGGHTEAFF
TGTGCCAGCAGCCAAGATCTGGGGGGGCACACTGAAGCTTTCTTT